This record looks at one TCR beta chain sequence and its context. Other DNA sequences in the sample encode the same CDR3. In germline, CDR1 is SGHTA, CDR2 FQGNSA. Trimming stripped 1 base from V and 0 bases from J, with 9 bases between. The CDR3 spans 15 residues. Original methodology: Estimation of nucleated cell counts was performed using reference gene primer amplification. Repertoires were generated with immunoSEQ multiplex PCR, while TCRdb's copy carries only in-frame clones and drops some. The DNA was the basis for D and trimming; V, J and clone size are from that table. The sample lists around 81,000 clones; approximately 86% were seen once. This sample is part of a study of blood T cell repertoires in COVID-19. Across the whole study: Italy, Spain and the United States were the sources of the convalescent and acute COVID-19 samples. PBMCs, B-cell-depleted T cells, or T cells provided the cDNA or gDNA that made up the material.

This clonotype was obtained from a man aged 65-85 years with acute or convalescent COVID-19. The sequencing sample was made of peripheral blood. The V call is TRBV7-2, the J call TRBJ1-1, with D possibly TRBD1 on 6 matching bases. CDR3 residues: CASSLEGGLNTEAFF. In DNA, the CDR3 is TGTGCCAGCAGCTTAGAAGGGGGATTGAACACTGAAGCTTTCTTT.